These T cell receptor beta chains were read from a single sample in a study of technical replicates of blood from a few donors. Using immunoSEQ multiplex PCR, the repertoire was profiled, and TCRdb retains in-frame clones only, with some absent. The data contain under 85,000 clones, 95% to 98% of them seen just once; the ten biggest clones take up less than 0.2%. The material sequenced was T cells isolated from PBMCs. Source of these receptors: a human donor in good health. Both conserved end residues are part of each CDR3. Each record gives: V gene, clone size, J gene, D gene, CDR3 DNA, CDR3 protein. A D gene is named only where the DNA matches it firmly. Size is omitted from some rows. Given values are once, few, many or a class for expanded clones.

v_call: TRBV18
clone_size: -
j_call: TRBJ1-6
d_call: TRBD1
cdr3_nt: TGTGCCAGCTCCCCGGTTTCGGGACAGGGGATTTCACCCCTCCACTTT
cdr3_aa: CASSPVSGQGISPLHF

v_call: TRBV7-9
clone_size: -
j_call: TRBJ1-1
d_call: -
cdr3_nt: TGTGCCAGCAGCTTGGGACATTACACTGAAGCTTTCTTT
cdr3_aa: CASSLGHYTEAFF

v_call: TRBV9
clone_size: -
j_call: TRBJ2-3
d_call: -
cdr3_nt: TGTGCCAGCAGCGTAGCAGGGTCTGGTACAGATACGCAGTATTTT
cdr3_aa: CASSVAGSGTDTQYF

v_call: TRBV6-5
clone_size: -
j_call: TRBJ2-3
d_call: -
cdr3_nt: TGTGCCAGCAGTTACACCGTGGGGGCTAGCCCTACGCAGTATTTT
cdr3_aa: CASSYTVGASPTQYF

v_call: TRBV5-1
clone_size: once
j_call: TRBJ2-2
d_call: TRBD1
cdr3_nt: TGCGCCAGCAGCTCGGAACGGGACAGGCCGAACACCGGGGAGCTGTTTTTT
cdr3_aa: CASSSERDRPNTGELFF

v_call: TRBV10-2
clone_size: once
j_call: TRBJ2-7
d_call: TRBD1
cdr3_nt: TGCGCCAGTGGACAGGGGAGCTCCTACGAGCAGTACTTC
cdr3_aa: CASGQGSSYEQYF

v_call: TRBV15
clone_size: -
j_call: TRBJ1-1
d_call: TRBD1
cdr3_nt: TGTGCCACCAGCAGAAGACAGGGGGAGACTGAAGCTTTCTTT
cdr3_aa: CATSRRQGETEAFF

v_call: TRBV10-1
clone_size: -
j_call: TRBJ2-7
d_call: -
cdr3_nt: TGCGCCAGCAGTCAGGGCTCCTACGAGCAGTACTTC
cdr3_aa: CASSQGSYEQYF

v_call: TRBV2
clone_size: -
j_call: TRBJ1-5
d_call: -
cdr3_nt: TGTGCCAGCAGGACAGGTGCAAATAGCAATCAGCCCCAGCATTTT
cdr3_aa: CASRTGANSNQPQHF

v_call: TRBV28
clone_size: -
j_call: TRBJ2-1
d_call: -
cdr3_nt: TGTGCCAGCAGTCCTGGGAGGCTATCCTACAATGAGCAGTTCTTC
cdr3_aa: CASSPGRLSYNEQFF

v_call: TRBV6-5
clone_size: -
j_call: TRBJ1-3
d_call: TRBD1
cdr3_nt: TGTGCCAGCAGTTCTGGGGTGGGACAGAAGTATTTT
cdr3_aa: CASSSGVGQKYF

v_call: TRBV12-5
clone_size: -
j_call: TRBJ1-6
d_call: -
cdr3_nt: TGTGCTAGTGGCAGGGTGGATTCACCCCTCCACTTT
cdr3_aa: CASGRVDSPLHF

v_call: TRBV11-3
clone_size: -
j_call: TRBJ1-1
d_call: -
cdr3_nt: TGTGCCAGCAGTACACCGGGGGGATTCGGGCCGAACACTGAAGCTTTCTTT
cdr3_aa: CASSTPGGFGPNTEAFF

v_call: TRBV28
clone_size: -
j_call: TRBJ2-7
d_call: TRBD1
cdr3_nt: TGTGCCAGCAGTTTTAAGGTTACGGACAGGGGGCTAATCTACGAGCAGTACTTC
cdr3_aa: CASSFKVTDRGLIYEQYF

v_call: TRBV5-1
clone_size: -
j_call: TRBJ1-2
d_call: -
cdr3_nt: TGCGCCAGCAGCGCGGAGAGCCCCCACTATGGCTACACCTTC
cdr3_aa: CASSAESPHYGYTF

v_call: TRBV5-1
clone_size: -
j_call: TRBJ2-1
d_call: -
cdr3_nt: TGCGCCAGCAGCTTTGAAGGACAGGGACTACTTGAGCAGTTCTTC
cdr3_aa: CASSFEGQGLLEQFF

v_call: TRBV5-1
clone_size: -
j_call: TRBJ2-3
d_call: TRBD1
cdr3_nt: TGCGCCAGCAGCTTGGCTTGGGGCCGACAGGGAGTAGTCGACACAGATACGCAGTATTTT
cdr3_aa: CASSLAWGRQGVVDTDTQYF

v_call: TRBV28
clone_size: -
j_call: TRBJ2-1
d_call: TRBD1
cdr3_nt: TGTGCCAGCAGGACAGGGAAAGGTGAGCAGTTCTTC
cdr3_aa: CASRTGKGEQFF

v_call: TRBV10-1
clone_size: -
j_call: TRBJ2-7
d_call: -
cdr3_nt: TGCGCCAGCAGTGTGACGGAGGCGAACGAGCAGTACTTC
cdr3_aa: CASSVTEANEQYF

v_call: TRBV9
clone_size: -
j_call: TRBJ1-6
d_call: TRBD1
cdr3_nt: TGTGCCAGCAGGGGGGACAGGGGTAATTCACCCCTCCACTTT
cdr3_aa: CASRGDRGNSPLHF

v_call: TRBV7-6
clone_size: -
j_call: TRBJ2-2
d_call: -
cdr3_nt: TGTGCCAGCTCTCCAAAGACACTGAACACCGGGGAGCTGTTTTTT
cdr3_aa: CASSPKTLNTGELFF

v_call: TRBV12-5
clone_size: -
j_call: TRBJ1-1
d_call: -
cdr3_nt: TGTGCTAGTGCCCTGGGGCAGCTGAACACTGAAGCTTTCTTT
cdr3_aa: CASALGQLNTEAFF

v_call: TRBV9
clone_size: -
j_call: TRBJ2-2
d_call: -
cdr3_nt: TGTGCCAGCAGTTCCGGAGGGGGGGAGCTGTTTTTT
cdr3_aa: CASSSGGGELFF

v_call: TRBV5-1
clone_size: -
j_call: TRBJ2-7
d_call: TRBD1
cdr3_nt: TGCGCCAGCAGCTTAAATACCCAGACAGGGTCCGAGCAGTACTTC
cdr3_aa: CASSLNTQTGSEQYF

v_call: TRBV5-8
clone_size: -
j_call: TRBJ1-5
d_call: -
cdr3_nt: TGTGCCAGCAGCTTGGAGGGCGGGCAGCCCCAGCATTTT
cdr3_aa: CASSLEGGQPQHF

v_call: TRBV2
clone_size: -
j_call: TRBJ1-2
d_call: TRBD1
cdr3_nt: TGTGCCAGCAGAGACAAAACGACAGGGGATTATGGCTACACCTTC
cdr3_aa: CASRDKTTGDYGYTF

v_call: TRBV25-1
clone_size: once
j_call: TRBJ2-5
d_call: -
cdr3_nt: TGTGCCAGCAAAAATGCGGCGCGCCACGAGACCCAGTACTTC
cdr3_aa: CASKNAARHETQYF

v_call: TRBV5-1
clone_size: -
j_call: TRBJ1-3
d_call: -
cdr3_nt: TGCGCCAGCAGCTTGGGTTCAGGGCTCCGGGGAAACACCATATATTTT
cdr3_aa: CASSLGSGLRGNTIYF

v_call: TRBV5-6
clone_size: -
j_call: TRBJ2-7
d_call: -
cdr3_nt: TGTGCCAGCAGCTTGGCCGGTGTCAACTACGAGCAGTACTTC
cdr3_aa: CASSLAGVNYEQYF

v_call: TRBV2
clone_size: -
j_call: TRBJ1-1
d_call: TRBD1
cdr3_nt: TGTGCCAGGGGACAGGGCAACACTGAAGCTTTCTTT
cdr3_aa: CARGQGNTEAFF

v_call: TRBV4-2
clone_size: -
j_call: TRBJ2-5
d_call: TRBD2
cdr3_nt: TGTGCCAGCAGCCAACTGGCTAGCGGGGGGCAAGAGACCCAGTACTTC
cdr3_aa: CASSQLASGGQETQYF

v_call: TRBV28
clone_size: -
j_call: TRBJ1-5
d_call: TRBD1
cdr3_nt: TGTGCCAGCAGTGATGACAGGGGGACCCATCAGCCCCAGCATTTT
cdr3_aa: CASSDDRGTHQPQHF

v_call: TRBV28
clone_size: -
j_call: TRBJ2-4
d_call: TRBD1
cdr3_nt: TGTGCCAGCAGCCCTCCGACAGGGGTAAACATTCAGTACTTC
cdr3_aa: CASSPPTGVNIQYF

v_call: TRBV2
clone_size: -
j_call: TRBJ1-1
d_call: -
cdr3_nt: TGTGCCAGCAGCGCCGTGACACGGAACACTGAAGCTTTCTTT
cdr3_aa: CASSAVTRNTEAFF

v_call: TRBV7-8
clone_size: -
j_call: TRBJ1-1
d_call: -
cdr3_nt: TGTGCCAGCAGCTTAAGGACAATCACTGAAGCTTTCTTT
cdr3_aa: CASSLRTITEAFF

v_call: TRBV9
clone_size: once
j_call: TRBJ1-6
d_call: -
cdr3_nt: TGTGCCAGCAGCGCCGGGACAACCTCCTATAATTCACCCCTCCACTTT
cdr3_aa: CASSAGTTSYNSPLHF

v_call: TRBV7-9
clone_size: once
j_call: TRBJ2-7
d_call: -
cdr3_nt: TGTGCCAGCAGCTTACTGCGGGACGGGGCTACGGGCCTCGAGCAGTACTTC
cdr3_aa: CASSLLRDGATGLEQYF

v_call: TRBV15
clone_size: once
j_call: TRBJ2-7
d_call: TRBD1
cdr3_nt: TGTGCCACCAGCTATAGTACCGGGACAGGGGCTCGCGAGCAGTACTTC
cdr3_aa: CATSYSTGTGAREQYF

v_call: TRBV7-3
clone_size: -
j_call: TRBJ2-5
d_call: TRBD2
cdr3_nt: TGTGCCAGCAGCTTAGTTGGGGGGGAAGAGACCCAGTACTTC
cdr3_aa: CASSLVGGEETQYF

v_call: TRBV19
clone_size: -
j_call: TRBJ2-3
d_call: TRBD2
cdr3_nt: TGTGCCAGTAGGGGGACTAGCGCCCTATCGGATACGCAGTATTTT
cdr3_aa: CASRGTSALSDTQYF

v_call: TRBV2
clone_size: -
j_call: TRBJ1-4
d_call: TRBD1
cdr3_nt: TGTGCCAGCAGCGAATGGACAGGGGGTGAAAAACTGTTTTTT
cdr3_aa: CASSEWTGGEKLFF

v_call: TRBV4-2
clone_size: -
j_call: TRBJ1-6
d_call: -
cdr3_nt: TGTGCCAGCAGCCAGGAACTCGGGCAGGGTCACTCACCCCTCCACTTT
cdr3_aa: CASSQELGQGHSPLHF

v_call: TRBV27
clone_size: -
j_call: TRBJ2-3
d_call: TRBD2
cdr3_nt: TGTGCCAGCAGTCCTCAAATAGCGGGGGGGAACACAGATACGCAGTATTTT
cdr3_aa: CASSPQIAGGNTDTQYF

v_call: TRBV5-4
clone_size: -
j_call: TRBJ2-5
d_call: -
cdr3_nt: TGTGCCAGCAGCTTGGACAGGCAGACGTACTTC
cdr3_aa: CASSLDRQTYF

v_call: TRBV19
clone_size: once
j_call: TRBJ1-1
d_call: -
cdr3_nt: TGTGCCAGTAGTATTTACAAGGGGATGAACACTGAAGCTTTCTTT
cdr3_aa: CASSIYKGMNTEAFF

v_call: TRBV30
clone_size: -
j_call: TRBJ1-2
d_call: TRBD1
cdr3_nt: TGTGCCTGGAGTCTAAGGGACAGGGGTTCGGGTGGCTACACCTTC
cdr3_aa: CAWSLRDRGSGGYTF

v_call: TRBV28
clone_size: -
j_call: TRBJ1-2
d_call: -
cdr3_nt: TGTGCCAGCAGAGTTTATTCAGGAAAACACATCACCTATGGCTACACCTTC
cdr3_aa: CASRVYSGKHITYGYTF

v_call: TRBV28
clone_size: once
j_call: TRBJ2-3
d_call: TRBD2
cdr3_nt: TGTGCCAGCCAAAAATTAGCGGGAGGGGATACGCAGTATTTT
cdr3_aa: CASQKLAGGDTQYF

v_call: TRBV5-4
clone_size: -
j_call: TRBJ2-1
d_call: -
cdr3_nt: TGTGCCAGCAGCCTAGACTACAATGAGCAGTTCTTC
cdr3_aa: CASSLDYNEQFF

v_call: TRBV9
clone_size: once
j_call: TRBJ2-3
d_call: -
cdr3_nt: TGTGCCAGCAGCGTCGGGTTCGAAGATACGCAGTATTTT
cdr3_aa: CASSVGFEDTQYF

v_call: TRBV7-2
clone_size: -
j_call: TRBJ2-3
d_call: -
cdr3_nt: TGTGCCAGCAGCTCGTTGAGCGACACAGATACGCAGTATTTT
cdr3_aa: CASSSLSDTDTQYF

v_call: TRBV11-1
clone_size: -
j_call: TRBJ2-7
d_call: -
cdr3_nt: TGTGCCAGCAGCTTAGTCGGGAACGAGCAGTACTTC
cdr3_aa: CASSLVGNEQYF

v_call: TRBV5-1
clone_size: -
j_call: TRBJ1-4
d_call: -
cdr3_nt: TGCGCCAGCACCCTCGGGGGGTTTGGAGAAAAACTGTTTTTT
cdr3_aa: CASTLGGFGEKLFF

v_call: TRBV2
clone_size: -
j_call: TRBJ2-2
d_call: -
cdr3_nt: TGTGCCAGCAGTATTTCTACAGGACCCGGGGAGCTGTTTTTT
cdr3_aa: CASSISTGPGELFF